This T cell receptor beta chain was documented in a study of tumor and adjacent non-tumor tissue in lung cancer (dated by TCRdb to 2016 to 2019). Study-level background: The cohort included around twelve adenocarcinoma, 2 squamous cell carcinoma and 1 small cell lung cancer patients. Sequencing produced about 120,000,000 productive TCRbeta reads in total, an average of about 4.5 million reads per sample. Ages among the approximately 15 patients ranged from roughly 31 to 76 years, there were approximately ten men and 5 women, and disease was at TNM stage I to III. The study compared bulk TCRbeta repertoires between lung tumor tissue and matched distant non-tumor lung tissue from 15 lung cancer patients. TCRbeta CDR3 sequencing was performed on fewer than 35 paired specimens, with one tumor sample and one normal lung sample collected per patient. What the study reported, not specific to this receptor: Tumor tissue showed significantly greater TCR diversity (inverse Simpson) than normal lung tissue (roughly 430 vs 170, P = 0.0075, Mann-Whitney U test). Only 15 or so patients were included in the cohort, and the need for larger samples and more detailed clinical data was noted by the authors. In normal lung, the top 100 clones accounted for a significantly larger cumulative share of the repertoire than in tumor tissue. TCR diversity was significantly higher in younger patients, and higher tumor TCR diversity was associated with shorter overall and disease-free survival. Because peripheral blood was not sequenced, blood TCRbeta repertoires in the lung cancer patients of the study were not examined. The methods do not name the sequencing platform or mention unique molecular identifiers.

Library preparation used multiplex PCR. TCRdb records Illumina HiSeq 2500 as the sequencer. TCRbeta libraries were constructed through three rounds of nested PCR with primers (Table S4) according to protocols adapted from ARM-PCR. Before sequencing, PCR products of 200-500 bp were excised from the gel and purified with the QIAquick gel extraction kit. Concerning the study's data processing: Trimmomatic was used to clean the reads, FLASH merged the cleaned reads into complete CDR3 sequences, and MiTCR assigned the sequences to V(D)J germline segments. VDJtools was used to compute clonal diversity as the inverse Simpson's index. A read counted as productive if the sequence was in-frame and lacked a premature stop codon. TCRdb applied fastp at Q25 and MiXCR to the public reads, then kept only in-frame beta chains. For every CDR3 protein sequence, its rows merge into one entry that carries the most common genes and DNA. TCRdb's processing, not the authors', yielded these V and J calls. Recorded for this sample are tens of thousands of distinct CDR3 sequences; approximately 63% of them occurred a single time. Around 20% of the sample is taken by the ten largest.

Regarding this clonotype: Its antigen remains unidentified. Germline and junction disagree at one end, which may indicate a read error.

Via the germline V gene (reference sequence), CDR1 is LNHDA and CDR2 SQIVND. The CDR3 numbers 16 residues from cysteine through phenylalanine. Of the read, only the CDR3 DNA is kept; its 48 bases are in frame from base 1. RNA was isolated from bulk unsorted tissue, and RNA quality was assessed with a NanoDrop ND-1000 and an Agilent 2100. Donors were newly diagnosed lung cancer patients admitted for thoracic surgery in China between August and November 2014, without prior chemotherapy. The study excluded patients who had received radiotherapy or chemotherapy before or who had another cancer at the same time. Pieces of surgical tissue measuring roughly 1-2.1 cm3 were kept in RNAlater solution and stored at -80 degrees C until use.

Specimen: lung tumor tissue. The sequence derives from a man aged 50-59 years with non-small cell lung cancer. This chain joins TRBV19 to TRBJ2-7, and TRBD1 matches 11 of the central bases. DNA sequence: TGTACCAGTAGGCCGGGGACAGGGGGTAAAAGGTACGAGCAGTACTTC. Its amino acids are CTSRPGTGGKRYEQYF.